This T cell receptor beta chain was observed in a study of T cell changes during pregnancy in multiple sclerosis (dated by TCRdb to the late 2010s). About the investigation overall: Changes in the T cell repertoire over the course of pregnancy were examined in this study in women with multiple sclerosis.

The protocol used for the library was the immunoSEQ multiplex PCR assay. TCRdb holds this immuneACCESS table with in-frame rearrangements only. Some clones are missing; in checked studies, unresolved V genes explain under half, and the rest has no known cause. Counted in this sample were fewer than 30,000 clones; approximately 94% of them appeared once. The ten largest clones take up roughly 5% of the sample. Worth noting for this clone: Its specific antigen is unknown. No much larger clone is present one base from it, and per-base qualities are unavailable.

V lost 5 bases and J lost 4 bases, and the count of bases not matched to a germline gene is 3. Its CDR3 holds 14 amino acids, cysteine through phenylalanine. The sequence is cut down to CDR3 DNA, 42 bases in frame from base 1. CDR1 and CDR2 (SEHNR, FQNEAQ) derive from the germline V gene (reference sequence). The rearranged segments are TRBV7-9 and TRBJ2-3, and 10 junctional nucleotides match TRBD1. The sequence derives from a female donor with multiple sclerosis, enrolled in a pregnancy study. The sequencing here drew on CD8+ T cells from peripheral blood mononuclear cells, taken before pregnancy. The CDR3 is CASSPTGGADTQYF. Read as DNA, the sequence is TGTGCCAGCAGCCCGACAGGGGGCGCAGATACGCAGTATTTT.